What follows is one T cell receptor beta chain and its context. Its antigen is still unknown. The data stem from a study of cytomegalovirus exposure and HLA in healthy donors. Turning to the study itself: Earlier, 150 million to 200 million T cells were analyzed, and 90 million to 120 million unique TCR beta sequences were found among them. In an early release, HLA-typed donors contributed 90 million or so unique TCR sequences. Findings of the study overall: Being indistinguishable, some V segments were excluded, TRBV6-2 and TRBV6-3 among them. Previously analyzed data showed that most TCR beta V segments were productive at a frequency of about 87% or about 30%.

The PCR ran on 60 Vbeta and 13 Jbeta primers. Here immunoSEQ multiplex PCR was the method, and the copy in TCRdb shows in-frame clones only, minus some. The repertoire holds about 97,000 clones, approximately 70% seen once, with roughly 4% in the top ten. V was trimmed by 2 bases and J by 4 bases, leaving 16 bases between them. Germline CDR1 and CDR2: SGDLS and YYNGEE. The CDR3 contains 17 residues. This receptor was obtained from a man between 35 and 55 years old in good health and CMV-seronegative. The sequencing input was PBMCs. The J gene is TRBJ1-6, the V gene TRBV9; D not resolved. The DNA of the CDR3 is TGTGCCAGCAGCGTGGGCAGACCCCTGGGTTATAATTCACCCCTCCACTTT. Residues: CASSVGRPLGYNSPLHF.